Below, 12 T cell receptor beta chains from the same sample are listed, as sequenced in a study of a mutant IDH1 vaccine in newly diagnosed glioma. Time point of the sample: week 23, last vaccination. Topical imiquimod was applied with each vaccine dose, which held 300 ug of mutant IDH1 20-mer peptide. Their recognized antigens are unknown. Some clones are missing from TCRdb's copy, which holds only in-frame ones; the method was immunoSEQ multiplex PCR. The sample shows 35,000 to 50,000 clones, 80% to 95% of them seen only once. Sequences were derived from PBMCs, sampled from a glioma patient whose treatment included an IDH1 peptide vaccine. These TCRs come from a man in his fifties with glioma.

This clone was seen only once. The chain links TRBV7-9 to TRBJ1-1; the D gene is possibly TRBD1 (6 bases). Germline lookup yields CDR1 SEHNR and CDR2 FQNEAQ (reference sequence). The CDR3 is 18 amino acids. V was pared by 4 bases and J by 5 bases, with 26 bases between. CDR3 sequence (DNA): TGTGCCAGCAGCTCAACCGACAGGCCCCTCTCGGGGGTGACTGAAGCTTTCTTT. Its translation: CASSSTDRPLSGVTEAFF.

The chain links TRBV9 to TRBJ1-1; D unclear. The V gene lost 3 bases and the J gene lost 4 bases, with 10 bases spanning the gap. Germline V gene sequence: CDR1 SGDLS, CDR2 YYNGEE. The CDR3 runs 13 residues. CDR3 protein: CASSAGGGTEAFF. CDR3 sequence (DNA): TGTGCCAGCAGCGCCGGAGGTGGCACTGAAGCTTTCTTT.

V gene TRBV7-9 combines with J gene TRBJ2-7; D gene unclear. The CDR3 is 15 residues long. Trimming removed 2 bases from V and 0 bases from J, with 11 bases in between. Germline-derived CDR1 and CDR2 are SEHNR and FQNEAQ (reference sequence). The DNA of the CDR3 is TGTGCCAGCAGCTTATTAGGCCGGCTCTCCTACGAGCAGTACTTC. Its translation is CASSLLGRLSYEQYF.

The chain couples TRBV6-5 to TRBJ2-7; D gene uncertain. Trimming took 0 bases from V and 4 from J, leaving 7 bases between them. Per germline, CDR1 MNHEY and CDR2 SVGAGI. The CDR3 covers 13 residues. CDR3 bases: TGTGCCAGCAGTTACTCGGAAGGGTACGAGCAGTACTTC. Translated: CASSYSEGYEQYF.

The rearrangement uses TRBV5-1 and TRBJ1-4; weak D call: TRBD1 (6 bases). V lost 2 bases and J 3 bases, leaving 17 bases between the germline ends. The CDR3 is 17 residues long. The germline CDR1 and CDR2 sequences are SGHRS and YFSETQ. The CDR3 DNA reads as TGCGCCAGCAGCTTCTTAAGACTACAGGGTGCTAATGAAAAACTGTTTTTT. Translation gives CASSFLRLQGANEKLFF.

The rearrangement links TRBV9 to TRBJ2-2, with TRBD1 matching 7 bases. CDR1 and CDR2 (germline): SGDLS, YYNGEE. V shed 2 bases, J shed 0 bases, and the junction held 1 base outside the gene matches. This CDR3 has 15 amino acids. CDR3 DNA sequence: TGTGCCAGCAGCGTTGGACAGGCGAACACCGGGGAGCTGTTTTTT. As protein: CASSVGQANTGELFF.

The chain employs TRBV5-1 and TRBJ2-1, with D uncertain. Between the trimmed V and J ends, which lost 4 bases and 2 bases, there was a span of 16 bases. Germline CDR1 is SGHRS and CDR2 is YFSETQ. The CDR3 loop spans 16 amino acids. CDR3 amino acids: CASSTAWGSAYNEQFF. DNA of the CDR3: TGCGCCAGCAGCACCGCCTGGGGTAGTGCCTACAATGAGCAGTTCTTC.

This chain joins TRBV7-6 and TRBJ1-6; 7 bases line up with TRBD1. The germline V gene has CDR1 SGHVS and CDR2 FNYEAQ. After removal of 5 bases from V and 7 bases from J, the junction contained 8 bases not matched to a gene. This CDR3 contains 15 residues. The CDR3 nucleotides are TGTGCCAGCAGCCACAAAAGGGGGCCCAATTCACCCCTCCACTTT. Protein: CASSHKRGPNSPLHF.

This clone is a singleton in its sample. The chain joins TRBV19 to TRBJ1-2, with 10 bases lining up with TRBD1. Germline CDR1 is LNHDA and CDR2 is SQIVND (reference sequence). This CDR3 region has 15 residues. The V segment lost 5 bases and the J segment 5 bases; nucleotides outside the gene matches: 8. CDR3 coding DNA: TGTGCCAGTAGTTCAACGACAGGGGGCGGTTATGGCTACACCTTC. This translates into CASSSTTGGGYGYTF.

The CDR3 DNA reads as TGTGCCAGTAGCACCGGGACAGGGTCCTACGAGCAGTACTTC. This encodes CASSTGTGSYEQYF. The gene calls are TRBV19 and TRBJ2-7; 9 bases are a match to TRBD1. V trimming: 6 bases; J trimming: 1 base; junction bases outside the gene matches: 4. The CDR3 sequence is 14 residues long. Per germline, CDR1 LNHDA and CDR2 SQIVND (reference sequence).

J is TRBJ2-7 and V is TRBV5-5; D is undetermined. The CDR3 is made up of 13 amino acids. Germline assignment: CDR1 SGHKS and CDR2 YYEKEE (reference sequence). V dropped 2 bases and J dropped 0 bases, with 6 bases sitting between them. The CDR3: CASSFGISYEQYF. CDR3 DNA: TGTGCCAGCAGCTTCGGCATCTCCTACGAGCAGTACTTC.

The chain has TRBV4-1 and TRBJ1-3, with 7 bases identical to TRBD1. In germline, CDR1 is MGHRA, CDR2 YSYEKL. Trimming took 5 bases from V and 4 from J; bases not matched to a gene: 8. This CDR3 has 15 amino acids. The CDR3 coding sequence is TGCGCCAGCAGCGGGGAACAGGGGCCCGGAAACACCATATATTTT. Translating gives CASSGEQGPGNTIYF.